The clone carrying this T cell receptor beta chain was observed many times. Its antigen is currently unknown. Reverse transcription used roughly 480 ng RNA and constant-region primers for alpha and beta. Each of the alpha and beta chains got its own library through chain-specific third strand synthesis with indices. TCRdb itself ran the 5' RACE reads through MiXCR, one entry per CDR3 protein. Seen here are about 18,000 distinct CDR3 sequences, approximately 9.1% observed once, and the top ten hold roughly 7.1%. All unsorted peripheral T cells were captured because whole blood was used without fractionation. Control samples came from around ten uninfected healthy donors, several of them resampled after roughly 3 months. RNA came from around 2.3 ml of peripheral blood. This entry belongs to a study of HIV-infected patients and healthy controls. The CDR3 loop spans 14 amino acids. Per the germline V gene, CDR1 is MGHRA and CDR2 is YSYEKL. V lost 4 bases, J lost 0 bases, and 1 base stayed unmatched.

Study results and caveats: CMV-associated CDR3s mostly grew nonsignificantly during therapy, while HIV-associated CDR3s declined significantly. Only sixteen HIV-infected individuals were processed, a major limit on how widely findings apply.

V is TRBV4-1 and J is TRBJ1-1; 8 nucleotides line up with TRBD1. The sample consisted of blood. The TCR was taken from an adult in good health. The CDR3 is CASSRQGMNTEAFF. The CDR3 DNA follows: TGCGCCAGCAGCCGACAGGGGATGAACACTGAAGCTTTCTTT.